A single count supports the clone carrying this T cell receptor beta chain. The data stem from a study of T cell responses to AZD1222 COVID-19 vaccine. The CDR3 totals 15 residues. The ends lost 0 bases at V and 2 bases at J; junction bases unmatched: 4. Germline values: CDR1 MNHNS, CDR2 SASEGT. Sequenced by immunoSEQ multiplex PCR; TCRdb stores in-frame clones only, minus some. The top ten hold roughly 5% of the sample, which has approximately 100,000 clones, about nine tenths seen once. The clonotype comes from an adult who received the AZD1222 COVID-19 vaccine. The material sequenced was peripheral blood, taken 28 days after the second AZD1222 dose. This chain joins TRBV6-1 and TRBJ2-7; 7 bases are a match to TRBD1. CDR3 region: CASSEASQGPYEQYF. In DNA form, the CDR3 reads TGTGCCAGCAGTGAAGCCTCACAGGGGCCCTACGAGCAGTACTTC.